This entry is about one TCR beta chain. In the authors' methods: Reference gene primer amplification gave nucleated cell count estimates. Using immunoSEQ multiplex PCR, the repertoire was profiled, and TCRdb retains in-frame clones only, with some absent. V and J calls and clone size are copied from that table; D and trimming were computed from the DNA. The table lists about 62,000 clones, around 87% of them singletons. This record belongs to a study of blood T cell repertoires in COVID-19. Looking at the study overall: Some COVID-19 samples were acute and others convalescent; all came from the United States, Italy and Spain. PBMCs, B-cell-depleted T cells, or T cells were the source of the cDNA or gDNA that made up the material.

Seattle patients were enrolled during active infection and followed longitudinally. Trimming removed 6 bases at V and 0 bases at J, with 6 bases between. Germline V gene sequence: CDR1 SGHTA, CDR2 FQGNSA. This CDR3 has 12 residues. The chain is built from TRBV7-2 and TRBJ2-7; D remains ambiguous. This sequence was found in a woman aged 55-70 years with COVID-19, enrolled during active disease. Sequencing input: peripheral blood. The CDR3 reads CASSHSSYEQYF. The CDR3 coding sequence is TGTGCCAGCAGTCATAGCTCCTACGAGCAGTACTTC.